A selection of T cell receptor beta chains follows, all from one sample in a study of circulating and synovial CD4+ cells in juvenile arthritis. Sequencing was performed with immunoSEQ multiplex PCR; in TCRdb, only in-frame clones are kept and a portion is missing. Of about 33,000 clones in the sample, about 95% were seen once. The material sequenced was CD4+ T cells from blood. The receptors originated from a human donor with juvenile idiopathic arthritis. Each CDR3 is given with its conserved first and last residue. The D gene is left open where the match is weak. A row's size may be missing; if present it is once, few, many or a size class.

d_call j_call v_call cdr3_length clone_size cdr3_aa cdr3_nt
TRBD1 TRBJ2-7 TRBV2 14 . CASSDGQGTYEQYF TGTGCCAGCAGTGACGGACAGGGAACTTACGAGCAGTACTTC
. TRBJ2-1 TRBV9 15 . CASHIDGGPYNEQFF TGTGCCAGCCACATTGACGGGGGGCCCTACAATGAGCAGTTCTTC
. TRBJ2-2 TRBV5-6 16 . CASSGVFQGNTGELFF TGTGCCAGCAGCGGTGTTTTCCAGGGGAACACCGGGGAGCTGTTTTTT
. TRBJ2-7 TRBV7-9 14 . CASSLKTGSYEQYF TGTGCCAGCAGCTTAAAGACAGGTTCCTACGAGCAGTACTTC
. TRBJ1-1 TRBV5-4 12 . CASSLTGTEAFF TGTGCCAGCAGCTTGACGGGGACTGAAGCTTTCTTT
TRBD1 TRBJ2-7 TRBV5-6 13 . CASSPGRGYEQYF TGTGCCAGCAGCCCGGGCAGGGGGTACGAGCAGTACTTC
. TRBJ2-1 TRBV19 12 . CASNSLGHEQFF TGTGCCAGTAATTCCTTGGGGCATGAGCAGTTCTTC
TRBD1 TRBJ1-6 TRBV28 15 once CASSLIWDRGSPLHF TGTGCCAGCAGTTTAATTTGGGACAGGGGATCCCCCCTCCACTTT
. TRBJ2-7 TRBV18 13 . CASSPYEGYEQYF TGTGCCAGCTCACCCTATGAGGGTTACGAGCAGTACTTC
TRBD1 TRBJ1-3 TRBV28 16 . CASWSGQPSSGNTIYF TGTGCCAGTTGGTCGGGACAGCCAAGCTCTGGAAACACCATATATTTT
. TRBJ2-5 TRBV28 15 once CASSTPQQGVETQYF TGTGCCAGCAGTACACCGCAACAGGGTGTGGAGACCCAGTACTTC
. TRBJ1-2 TRBV5-5 16 . CASSLEGVRGYYGYTF TGTGCCAGCAGCTTGGAAGGAGTAAGGGGATACTATGGCTACACCTTC
. TRBJ2-2 TRBV18 17 once CASSPLAGQTNTGELFF TGTGCCAGCTCACCATTAGCGGGACAGACCAACACCGGGGAGCTGTTTTTT
. TRBJ1-4 TRBV27 15 . CASSSPREGNEKLFF TGTGCCAGCAGTTCCCCAAGGGAGGGTAACGAAAAACTGTTTTTT